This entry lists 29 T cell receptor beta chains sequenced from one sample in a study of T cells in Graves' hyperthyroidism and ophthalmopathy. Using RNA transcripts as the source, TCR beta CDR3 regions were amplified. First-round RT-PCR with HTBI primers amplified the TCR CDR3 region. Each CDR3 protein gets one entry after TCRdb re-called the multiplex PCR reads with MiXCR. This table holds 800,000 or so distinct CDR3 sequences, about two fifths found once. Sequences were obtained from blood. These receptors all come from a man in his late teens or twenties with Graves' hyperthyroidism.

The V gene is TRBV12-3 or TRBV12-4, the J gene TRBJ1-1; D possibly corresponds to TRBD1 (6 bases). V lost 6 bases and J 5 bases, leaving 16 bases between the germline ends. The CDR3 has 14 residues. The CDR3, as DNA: TGTGCCAGCAGCTCCGGATTAAGGGGGACTGAAGCTTTCTTT. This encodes CASSSGLRGTEAFF.

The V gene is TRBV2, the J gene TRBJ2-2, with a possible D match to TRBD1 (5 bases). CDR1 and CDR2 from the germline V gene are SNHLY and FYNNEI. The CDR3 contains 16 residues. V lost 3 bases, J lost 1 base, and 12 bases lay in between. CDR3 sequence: CASSEFPRENTGELFF. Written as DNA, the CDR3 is TGTGCCAGCAGTGAGTTCCCCAGGGAGAACACCGGGGAGCTGTTTTTT.

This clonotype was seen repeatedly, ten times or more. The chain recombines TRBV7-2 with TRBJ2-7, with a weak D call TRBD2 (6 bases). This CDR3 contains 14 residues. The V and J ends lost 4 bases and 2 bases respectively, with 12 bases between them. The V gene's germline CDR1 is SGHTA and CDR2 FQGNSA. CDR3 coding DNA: TGTGCCAGCAGCTACGGGAGTAGGGCCTACGAGCAGTACTTC. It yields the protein CASSYGSRAYEQYF.

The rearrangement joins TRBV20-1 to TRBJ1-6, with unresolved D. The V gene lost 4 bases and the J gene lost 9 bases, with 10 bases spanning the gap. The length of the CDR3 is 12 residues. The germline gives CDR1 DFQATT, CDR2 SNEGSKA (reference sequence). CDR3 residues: CSATGEGSPLHF. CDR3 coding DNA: TGCAGTGCTACCGGGGAGGGTTCACCCCTCCACTTT.

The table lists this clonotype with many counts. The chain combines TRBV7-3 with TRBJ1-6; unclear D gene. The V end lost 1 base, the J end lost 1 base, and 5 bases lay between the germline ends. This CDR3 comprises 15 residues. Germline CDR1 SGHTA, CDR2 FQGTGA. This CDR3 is CASSLKGSYNSPLHF. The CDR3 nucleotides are TGTGCCAGCAGCTTAAAAGGTTCCTATAATTCACCCCTCCACTTT.

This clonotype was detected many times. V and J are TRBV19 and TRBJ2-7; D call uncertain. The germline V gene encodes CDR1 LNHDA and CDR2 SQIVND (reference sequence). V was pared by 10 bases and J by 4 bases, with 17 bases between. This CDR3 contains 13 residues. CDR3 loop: CATSWGPGYEQYF. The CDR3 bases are TGTGCCACCTCTTGGGGTCCCGGGTACGAGCAGTACTTC.

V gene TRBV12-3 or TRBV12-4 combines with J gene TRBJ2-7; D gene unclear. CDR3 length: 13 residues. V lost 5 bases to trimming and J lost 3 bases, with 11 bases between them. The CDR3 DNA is TGTGCCAGCAGTCCTTTTGAGTTCTACGAGCAGTACTTC. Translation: CASSPFEFYEQYF.

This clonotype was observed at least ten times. The CDR3 sequence is CSVPSRDRVIYEQYF. CDR3 bases: TGCAGCGTCCCCTCCCGGGACAGGGTGATCTACGAGCAGTACTTC. V gene TRBV29-1 combines with J gene TRBJ2-7, with 9 positions matching TRBD1. Germline values: CDR1 SQVTM, CDR2 ANQGSEA. The CDR3 contains 15 residues. V lost 6 bases, J lost 3 bases, and 12 bases stayed unmatched.

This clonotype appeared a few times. The CDR3 DNA is TGTGCCAGCAGTAGAGGAGAGGGGGCCCAGTACTTC. Amino acid sequence: CASSRGEGAQYF. The gene calls are TRBV6-1 and TRBJ2-5; tentative D call: TRBD1 (6 bases). Germline-derived CDR1 and CDR2 are MNHNS and SASEGT. The ends were cut back, 5 bases at V and 9 bases at J, with 13 bases in the middle. This CDR3 is built from 12 residues.

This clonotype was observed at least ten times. The CDR3: CASSLGTGETEAFF. The CDR3 coding sequence is TGCGCCAGCAGCTTAGGGACAGGGGAGACTGAAGCTTTCTTT. V gene TRBV5-1 combines with J gene TRBJ1-1; 10 bases match TRBD1. V was pared by 2 bases and J by 5 bases, with 3 bases of the junction left unmatched. The CDR3 has 14 residues. Germline V lookup: CDR1 SGHRS, CDR2 YFSETQ.

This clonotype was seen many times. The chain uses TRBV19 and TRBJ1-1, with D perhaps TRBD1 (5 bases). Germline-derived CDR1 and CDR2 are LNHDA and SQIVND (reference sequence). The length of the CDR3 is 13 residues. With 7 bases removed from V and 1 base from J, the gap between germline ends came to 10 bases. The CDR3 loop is CASNPRANTEAFF. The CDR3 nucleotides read TGTGCCAGTAATCCCAGGGCGAACACTGAAGCTTTCTTT. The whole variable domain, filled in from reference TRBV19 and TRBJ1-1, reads DGGITQSPKYLFRKEGQNVTLSCEQNLNHDAMYWYRQDPGQGLRLIYYSQIVNDFQKGDIAEGYSVSREKKESFPLTVTSAQKNPTAFYLCASNPRANTEAFFGQGTRLTVV.

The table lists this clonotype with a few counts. CDR3 DNA: TGTGCCAGCAGCCAAGAATGGGACCAAGAGACCCAGTACTTC. The encoded protein is CASSQEWDQETQYF. The V call is TRBV11-1, the J call TRBJ2-5; unclear D gene. Germline values: CDR1 SGHAT, CDR2 FQDESV (reference sequence). CDR3 length: 14 residues. V was pared by 5 bases and J by 0 bases, with 10 bases between.

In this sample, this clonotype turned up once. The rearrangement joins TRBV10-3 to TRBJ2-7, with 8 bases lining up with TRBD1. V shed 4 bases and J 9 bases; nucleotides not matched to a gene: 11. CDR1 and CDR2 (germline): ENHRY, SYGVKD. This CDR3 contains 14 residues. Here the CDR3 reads CAISAGDRFGVQYF. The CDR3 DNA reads TGTGCCATCAGTGCTGGGGACAGGTTCGGGGTGCAGTACTTC.

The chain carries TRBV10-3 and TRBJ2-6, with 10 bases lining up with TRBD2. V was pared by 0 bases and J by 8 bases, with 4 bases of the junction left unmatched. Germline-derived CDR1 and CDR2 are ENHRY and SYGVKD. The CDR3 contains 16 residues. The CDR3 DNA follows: TGTGCCATCAGTGAGTCGGAAGCGGGGGGGCCCAACGTCCTGACTTTC. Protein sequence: CAISESEAGGPNVLTF.

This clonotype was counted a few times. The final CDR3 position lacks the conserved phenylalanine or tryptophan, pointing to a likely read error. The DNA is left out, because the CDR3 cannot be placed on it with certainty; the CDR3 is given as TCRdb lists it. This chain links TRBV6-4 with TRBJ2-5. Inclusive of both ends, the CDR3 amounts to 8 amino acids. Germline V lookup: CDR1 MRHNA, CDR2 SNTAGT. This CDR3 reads CASSDPTT.

CDR3 coding DNA: TGTGCCACCAGCAGCCGGGCAGCGGATGAGACCCAGTACTTC. Translated, it gives CATSSRAADETQYF. This chain connects TRBV15 to TRBJ2-5, with D maybe TRBD2 (5 bases). Trimming stripped 3 bases from V and 5 bases from J, with 13 bases between. The length of the CDR3 is 14 residues. CDR1 and CDR2 from the germline V gene are LNHNV and YYDKDF (reference sequence).

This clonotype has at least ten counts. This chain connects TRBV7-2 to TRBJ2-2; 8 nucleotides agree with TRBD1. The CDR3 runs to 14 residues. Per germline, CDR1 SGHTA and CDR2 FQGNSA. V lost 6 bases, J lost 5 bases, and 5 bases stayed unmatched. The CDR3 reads CASRPTGGTGELFF. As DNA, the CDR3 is TGTGCCAGCAGACCTACAGGGGGGACCGGGGAGCTGTTTTTT. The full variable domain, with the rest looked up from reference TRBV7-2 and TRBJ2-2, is GAGVSQSPSNKVTEKGKDVELRCDPISGHTALYWYRQSLGQGLEFLIYFQGNSAPDKSGLPSDRFSAERTGGSVSTLTIQRTQQEDSAVYLCASRPTGGTGELFFGEGSRLTVL.

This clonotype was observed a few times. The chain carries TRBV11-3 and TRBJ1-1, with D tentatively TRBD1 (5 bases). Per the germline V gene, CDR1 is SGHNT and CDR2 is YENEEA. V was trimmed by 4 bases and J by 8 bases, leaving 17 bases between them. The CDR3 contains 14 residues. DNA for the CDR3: TGTGCCAGCAGCTCGGGACTGACCCATGGGGAAGCTTTCTTT. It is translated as CASSSGLTHGEAFF. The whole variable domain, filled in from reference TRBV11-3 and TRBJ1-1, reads EAGVVQSPRYKIIEKKQPVAFWCNPISGHNTLYWYLQNLGQGPELLIRYENEEAVDDSQLPKDRFSAERLKGVDSTLKIQPAELGDSAVYLCASSSGLTHGEAFFGQGTRLTVV.

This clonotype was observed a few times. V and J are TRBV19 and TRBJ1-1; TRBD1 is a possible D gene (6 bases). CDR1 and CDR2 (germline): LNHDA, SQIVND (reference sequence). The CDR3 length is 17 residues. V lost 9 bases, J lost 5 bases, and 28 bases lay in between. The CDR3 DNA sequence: TGTGCCAGCAGTTACGAACAGGGAGAGGAGGGAAGGACTGAAGCTTTCTTT. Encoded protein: CASSYEQGEEGRTEAFF.

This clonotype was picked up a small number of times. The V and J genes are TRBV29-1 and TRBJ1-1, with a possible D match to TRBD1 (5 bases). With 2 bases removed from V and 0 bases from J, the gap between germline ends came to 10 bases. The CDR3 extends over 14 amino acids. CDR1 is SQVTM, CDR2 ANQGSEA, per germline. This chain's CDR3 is CSVEPRQLNTEAFF. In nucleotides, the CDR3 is TGCAGCGTTGAACCACGACAGTTGAACACTGAAGCTTTCTTT.

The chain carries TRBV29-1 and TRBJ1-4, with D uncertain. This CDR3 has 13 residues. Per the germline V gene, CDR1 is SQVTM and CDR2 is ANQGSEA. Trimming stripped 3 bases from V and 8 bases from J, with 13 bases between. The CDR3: CSVELAGREKLFF. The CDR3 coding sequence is TGCAGCGTTGAGCTAGCGGGGAGGGAAAAACTGTTTTTT.

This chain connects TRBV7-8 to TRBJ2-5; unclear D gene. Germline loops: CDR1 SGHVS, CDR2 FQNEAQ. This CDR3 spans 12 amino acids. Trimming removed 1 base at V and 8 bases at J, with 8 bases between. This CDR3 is CASSLDRPTQYF. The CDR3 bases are TGTGCCAGCAGCTTAGATCGTCCCACCCAGTACTTC.

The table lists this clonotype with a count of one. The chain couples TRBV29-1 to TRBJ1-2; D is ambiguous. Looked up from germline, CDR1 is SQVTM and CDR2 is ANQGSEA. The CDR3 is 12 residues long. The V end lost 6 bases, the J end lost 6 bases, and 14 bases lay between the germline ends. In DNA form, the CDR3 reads TGCAGCGTGGTGGATAGGGAGAATGGCTACACCTTC. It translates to CSVVDRENGYTF.

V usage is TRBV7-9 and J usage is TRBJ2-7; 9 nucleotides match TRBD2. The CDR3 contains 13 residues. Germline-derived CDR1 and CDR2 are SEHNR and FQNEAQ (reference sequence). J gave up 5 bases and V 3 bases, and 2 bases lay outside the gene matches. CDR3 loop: CASSFSGSNEQYF. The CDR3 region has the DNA TGTGCCAGCAGCTTTAGCGGGAGCAACGAGCAGTACTTC.

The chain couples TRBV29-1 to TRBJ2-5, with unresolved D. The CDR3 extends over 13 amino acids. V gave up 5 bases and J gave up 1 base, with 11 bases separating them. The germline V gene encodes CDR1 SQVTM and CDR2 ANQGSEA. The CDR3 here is CSVTPRLQETQYF. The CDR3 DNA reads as TGCAGCGTTACCCCTAGACTCCAAGAGACCCAGTACTTC.

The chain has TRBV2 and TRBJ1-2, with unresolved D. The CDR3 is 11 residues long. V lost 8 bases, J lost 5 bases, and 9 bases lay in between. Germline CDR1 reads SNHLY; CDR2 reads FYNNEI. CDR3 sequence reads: CASLDGYGYTF. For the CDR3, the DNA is TGTGCCAGCTTAGATGGGTATGGCTACACCTTC.

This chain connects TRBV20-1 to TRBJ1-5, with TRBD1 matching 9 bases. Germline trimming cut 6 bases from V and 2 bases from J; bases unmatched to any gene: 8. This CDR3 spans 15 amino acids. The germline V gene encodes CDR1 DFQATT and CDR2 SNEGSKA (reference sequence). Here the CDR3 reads CSAGQGRGRNQPQHF. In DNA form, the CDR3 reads TGCAGTGCGGGACAGGGCCGGGGGCGCAATCAGCCCCAGCATTTT.

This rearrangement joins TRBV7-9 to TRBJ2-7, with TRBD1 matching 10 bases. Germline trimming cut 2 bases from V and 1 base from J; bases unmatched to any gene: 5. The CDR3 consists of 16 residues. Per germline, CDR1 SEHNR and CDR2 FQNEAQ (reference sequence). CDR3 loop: CASSLTGTGVSYEQYF. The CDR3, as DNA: TGTGCCAGCAGCTTAACCGGGACAGGGGTTTCCTACGAGCAGTACTTC.

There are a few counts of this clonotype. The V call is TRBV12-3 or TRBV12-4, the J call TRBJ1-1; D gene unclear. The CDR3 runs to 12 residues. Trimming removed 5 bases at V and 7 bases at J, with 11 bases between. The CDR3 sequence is CASSPFLLEAFF. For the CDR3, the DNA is TGTGCCAGCAGTCCCTTCCTCCTTGAAGCTTTCTTT.